Following are 14 T cell receptor beta chains from one sample sequenced in a study of T cells after posttransplantation cyclophosphamide. Treatment was busulfan-fludarabine conditioning, a marrow graft, and cyclophosphamide on days +3 and +4. Only in-frame clones appear in the TCRdb table, and some are missing; sequencing was by immunoSEQ multiplex PCR. Here the sample spans approximately 4,400 clones, about 83% being singletons. Sequenced here: CD4+ T cells sorted from blood, sampled just over 240 days after a stem cell transplant with posttransplant cyclophosphamide. The receptor source for this set is a male patient aged 25-45 years who received an allogeneic stem cell transplant from a related donor, was CMV-positive, and had no GVHD. These T cells may partly come from the graft donor.

By its share, this clone is large. The J gene is TRBJ2-5, the V gene TRBV7-2; D ambiguous. CDR3 length: 12 residues. Trimming removed 1 base from V and 5 bases from J, with 5 bases in between. Germline lookup yields CDR1 SGHTA and CDR2 FQGNSA. The chain's CDR3 is CASSLVGETQYF. The CDR3 nucleotides are TGTGCCAGCAGCTTAGTCGGGGAGACCCAGTACTTC.

The chain couples TRBV5-8 to TRBJ2-4; possibly TRBD2 for D (8 bases). This CDR3 region has 17 residues. Germline V CDR1 and CDR2: SGHTS, YDEGEE. The V gene lost 4 bases and the J gene lost 8 bases, with 25 bases spanning the gap. CDR3 loop: CASSGVRVAGQYDIQYF. CDR3 DNA sequence: TGTGCCAGCAGCGGCGTAAGGGTAGCGGGACAGTATGACATTCAGTACTTC. The full variable domain, rest sourced from reference TRBV5-8 and TRBJ2-4, is EAGVTQSPTHLIKTRGQQATLRCSPISGHTSVYWYQQALGLGLQFLLWYDEGEERNRGNFPPRFSGRQFPNYSSELNVNALELEDSALYLCASSGVRVAGQYDIQYFGAGTRLSVL.

This sequence joins TRBV18 and TRBJ1-2; TRBD1 matches 9 bases. Per germline, CDR1 KGHSH and CDR2 LQKENI. V lost 2 bases to trimming and J lost 2 bases; unmatched junction nucleotides: 0. The CDR3 covers 14 residues. This chain's CDR3 is CASSPGTGNYGYTF. CDR3 in DNA: TGTGCCAGCTCACCAGGGACAGGGAACTATGGCTACACCTTC. Using reference TRBV18 and TRBJ1-2 for the parts outside the CDR3, the full variable domain is NAGVMQNPRHLVRRRGQEARLRCSPMKGHSHVYWYRQLPEEGLKFMVYLQKENIIDESGMPKERFSAEFPKEGPSILRIQQVVRGDSAAYFCASSPGTGNYGYTFGSGTRLTVV.

The chain couples TRBV18 to TRBJ1-2; no definite D call. Germline-derived CDR1 and CDR2 are KGHSH and LQKENI. This CDR3 is built from 13 residues. Trimming took 0 bases from V and 5 from J, leaving 7 bases between them. CDR3 coding DNA: TGTGCCAGCTCACCACCGCGGCAGTATGGCTACACCTTC. It yields the protein CASSPPRQYGYTF.

This sequence joins TRBV6-6 and TRBJ1-1; TRBD1 aligns across 7 bases. The CDR3 length is 14 residues. V lost 6 bases to trimming and J lost 5 bases; unmatched junction nucleotides: 9. CDR1 MNHNY and CDR2 SVGAGI come from the germline V gene (reference sequence). This CDR3 reads CASSPPTGSTEAFF. DNA for the CDR3: TGTGCCAGCAGCCCCCCGACAGGGTCGACTGAAGCTTTCTTT.

V is TRBV7-2 and J is TRBJ2-7, with 9 bases that match TRBD2. The germline CDR1 and CDR2 sequences are SGHTA and FQGNSA. CDR3 length equals 15 residues. Trimming removed 6 bases from V and 1 base from J; junction bases left unmatched: 7. The DNA for the CDR3 is TGTGCCAGCAGTCATAGCGGGAGCCCGTCCTACGAGCAGTACTTC. It is translated as CASSHSGSPSYEQYF.

The chain couples TRBV5-8 to TRBJ1-2; the match to TRBD1 covers 8 bases. Germline assignment: CDR1 SGHTS and CDR2 YDEGEE. CDR3 length: 15 residues. V gave up 4 bases and J gave up 8 bases; unmatched junction bases: 13. The CDR3 region is CASSPRQGRTEGYTF. The CDR3 DNA reads TGTGCCAGCAGCCCCCGACAGGGGAGGACGGAAGGCTACACCTTC.

The chain joins TRBV7-3 to TRBJ2-3; D gene ambiguous. This CDR3 spans 15 amino acids. The ends were cut back, 4 bases at V and 1 base at J, with 12 bases in the middle. Per germline, CDR1 SGHTA and CDR2 FQGTGA. CDR3 bases: TGTGCCAGCAGCTCTCCGGTGTCTGGCACAGATACGCAGTATTTT. This sequence encodes CASSSPVSGTDTQYF.

This chain links TRBV10-3 with TRBJ2-7, with 7 bases lining up with TRBD1. V lost 6 bases, J lost 0 bases, and 2 bases stayed unmatched. Germline values: CDR1 ENHRY, CDR2 SYGVKD. The CDR3 is 13 residues long. CDR3 sequence: CAISRDSSYEQYF. CDR3 bases: TGTGCCATCAGCCGGGACAGCTCCTACGAGCAGTACTTC.

The chain joins TRBV7-3 to TRBJ2-7, with a possible D match to TRBD1 (5 bases). The CDR3 length is 14 residues. Per the germline V gene, CDR1 is SGHTA and CDR2 is FQGTGA. V was pared by 2 bases and J by 5 bases, with 13 bases between. The CDR3 loop is CASSLRDRTDEQYF. In nucleotides, the CDR3 is TGTGCCAGCAGCTTACGAGACAGAACAGACGAGCAGTACTTC.

The chain has TRBV10-2 and TRBJ2-7, with 10 bases aligning to TRBD1. This CDR3 has 14 amino acids. CDR1 is WSHSY and CDR2 is SAAADI in the germline V gene. After removal of 7 bases from V and 2 bases from J, the junction contained 5 bases not matched to a gene. The CDR3 sequence: CASKTGTGAYEQYF. The DNA of the CDR3 is TGCGCCAGCAAAACCGGGACAGGGGCCTACGAGCAGTACTTC.

Remarks on this clone: The CDR3 does not end in the conserved phenylalanine or tryptophan, so this is likely a read error. The V and J genes are TRBV4-2 and TRBJ1-6, with 8 nucleotides matching TRBD1. CDR1 and CDR2 (germline): LGHNA, YNFKEQ. The CDR3 runs 17 residues. CDR3 protein: CASSQEATGAGNSPLHL. The CDR3 DNA reads TGTGCCAGCAGCCAGGAAGCGACAGGGGCTGGTAATTCCCCCCTCCACTTG.

A single count supports this clone. The chain joins TRBV2 to TRBJ1-5; weak D call: TRBD1 (5 bases). Germline V CDR1 and CDR2: SNHLY, FYNNEI. The CDR3 covers 15 residues. Trimming took off 3 bases at V and 5 bases at J, with 14 bases between the two ends. DNA for the CDR3: TGTGCCAGCAGTGAGATTTCAGGGTCCTATCAGCCCCAGCATTTT. This translates into CASSEISGSYQPQHF.

The chain recombines TRBV19 with TRBJ2-3; D might be TRBD1 (5 bases). The CDR3 has 15 residues. The germline V and J ends were trimmed by 4 bases and 7 bases, with 18 bases remaining between them. Germline V gene sequence: CDR1 LNHDA, CDR2 SQIVND (reference sequence). The CDR3 DNA sequence: TGTGCCAGTAGTACAAGACAGTTCCCCGCTAATACGCAGTATTTT. Amino acid sequence: CASSTRQFPANTQYF.